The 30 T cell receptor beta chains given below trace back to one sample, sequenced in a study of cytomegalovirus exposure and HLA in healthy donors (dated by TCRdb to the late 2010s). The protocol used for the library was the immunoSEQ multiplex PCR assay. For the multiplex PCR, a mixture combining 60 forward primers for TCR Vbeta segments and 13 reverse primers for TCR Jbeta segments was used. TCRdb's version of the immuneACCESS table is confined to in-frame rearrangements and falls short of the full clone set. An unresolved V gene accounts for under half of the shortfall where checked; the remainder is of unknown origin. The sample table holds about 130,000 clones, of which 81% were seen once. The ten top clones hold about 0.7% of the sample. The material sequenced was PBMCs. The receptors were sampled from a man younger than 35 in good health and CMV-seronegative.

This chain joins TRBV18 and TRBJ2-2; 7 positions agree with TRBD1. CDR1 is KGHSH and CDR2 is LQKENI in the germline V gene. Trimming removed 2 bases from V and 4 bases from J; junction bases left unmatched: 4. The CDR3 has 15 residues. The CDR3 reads CASSPDRVPTGELFF. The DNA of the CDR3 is TGTGCCAGCTCACCAGACAGGGTGCCCACCGGGGAGCTGTTTTTT. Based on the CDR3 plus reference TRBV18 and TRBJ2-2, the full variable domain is NAGVMQNPRHLVRRRGQEARLRCSPMKGHSHVYWYRQLPEEGLKFMVYLQKENIIDESGMPKERFSAEFPKEGPSILRIQQVVRGDSAAYFCASSPDRVPTGELFFGEGSRLTVL.

The CDR3 sequence is CASSWEQRSPLHF. The CDR3 nucleotides read TGTGCCAGCAGCTGGGAACAGCGGTCACCCCTCCACTTT. V and J are TRBV7-8 and TRBJ1-6; no definite D call. The CDR3 spans 13 residues. Germline loops: CDR1 SGHVS, CDR2 FQNEAQ. Trimming took 4 bases from V and 10 from J, leaving 11 bases between them.

CDR3 sequence reads: CASRQGAGTEAFF. CDR3 nucleotides: TGTGCCAGCAGACAGGGGGCTGGGACTGAAGCTTTCTTT. The rearrangement uses TRBV6-5 and TRBJ1-1, with 9 positions matching TRBD1. Germline values: CDR1 MNHEY, CDR2 SVGAGI. This CDR3 is 13 amino acids long. Unmatched junction bases numbered 4, after V lost 6 bases and J lost 5 bases.

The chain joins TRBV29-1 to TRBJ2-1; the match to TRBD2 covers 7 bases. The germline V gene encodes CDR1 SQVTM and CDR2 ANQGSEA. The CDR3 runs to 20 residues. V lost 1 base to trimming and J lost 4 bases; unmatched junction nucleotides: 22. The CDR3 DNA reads TGCAGCGTTGAAGCTGACTTAATTACACTAGCAAGCGGGAAATACAATGAGCAGTTCTTC. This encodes CSVEADLITLASGKYNEQFF.

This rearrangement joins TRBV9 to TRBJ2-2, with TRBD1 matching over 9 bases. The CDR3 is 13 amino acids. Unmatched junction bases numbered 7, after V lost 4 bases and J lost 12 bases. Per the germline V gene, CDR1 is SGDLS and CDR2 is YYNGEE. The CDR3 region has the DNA TGTGCCAGCAGCTTTCCGGGACAGGGCCAGCTGTTTTTT. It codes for CASSFPGQGQLFF. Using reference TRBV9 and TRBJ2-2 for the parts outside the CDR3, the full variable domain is DSGVTQTPKHLITATGQRVTLRCSPRSGDLSVYWYQQSLDQGLQFLIQYYNGEERAKGNILERFSAQQFPDLHSELNLSSLELGDSALYFCASSFPGQGQLFFGEGSRLTVL.

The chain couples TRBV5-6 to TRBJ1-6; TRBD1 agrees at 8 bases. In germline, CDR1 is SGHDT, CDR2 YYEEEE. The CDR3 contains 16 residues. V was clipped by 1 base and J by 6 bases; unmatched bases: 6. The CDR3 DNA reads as TGTGCCAGCAGCTTGTCGGGACAGGTGATTAATTCACCCCTCCACTTT. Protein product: CASSLSGQVINSPLHF.

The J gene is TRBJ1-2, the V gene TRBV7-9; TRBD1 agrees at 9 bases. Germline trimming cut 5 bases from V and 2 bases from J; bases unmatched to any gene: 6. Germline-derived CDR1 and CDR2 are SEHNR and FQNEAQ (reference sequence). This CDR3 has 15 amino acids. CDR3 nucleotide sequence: TGTGCCAGCAGCACAAAACAGGGGGCGAACTATGGCTACACCTTC. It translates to CASSTKQGANYGYTF.

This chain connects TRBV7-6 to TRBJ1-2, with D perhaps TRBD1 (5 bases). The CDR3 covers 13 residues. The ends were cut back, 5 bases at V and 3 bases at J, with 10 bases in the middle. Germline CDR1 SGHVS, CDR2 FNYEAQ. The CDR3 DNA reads TGTGCCAGCAGCCGTGGGGGGGACTATGGCTACACCTTC. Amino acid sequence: CASSRGGDYGYTF.

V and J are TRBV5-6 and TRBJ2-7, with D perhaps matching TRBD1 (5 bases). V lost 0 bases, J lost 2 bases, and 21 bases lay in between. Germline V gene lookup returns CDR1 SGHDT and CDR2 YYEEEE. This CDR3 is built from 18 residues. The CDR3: CASSLAISLARAPYEQYF. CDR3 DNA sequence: TGTGCCAGCAGCTTGGCTATTTCGCTGGCCAGGGCTCCCTACGAGCAGTACTTC.

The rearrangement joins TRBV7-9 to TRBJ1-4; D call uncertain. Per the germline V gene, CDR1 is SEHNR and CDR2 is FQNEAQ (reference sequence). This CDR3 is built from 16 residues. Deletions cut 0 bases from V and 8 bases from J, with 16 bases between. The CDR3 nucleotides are TGTGCCAGCAGCTTAGCGCCTGGCCAGTCGGGGGAAAAACTGTTTTTT. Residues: CASSLAPGQSGEKLFF. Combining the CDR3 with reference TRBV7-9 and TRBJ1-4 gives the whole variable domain DTGVSQNPRHKITKRGQNVTFRCDPISEHNRLYWYRQTLGQGPEFLTYFQNEAQLEKSRLLSDRFSAERPKGSFSTLEIQRTEQGDSAMYLCASSLAPGQSGEKLFFGSGTQLSVL.

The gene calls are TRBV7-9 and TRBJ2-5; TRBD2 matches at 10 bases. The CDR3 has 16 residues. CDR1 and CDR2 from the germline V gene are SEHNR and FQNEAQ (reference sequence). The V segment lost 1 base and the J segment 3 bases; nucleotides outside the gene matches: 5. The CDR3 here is CASSLVMLAGEETQYF. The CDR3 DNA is TGTGCCAGCAGCTTAGTGATGCTAGCGGGGGAAGAGACCCAGTACTTC.

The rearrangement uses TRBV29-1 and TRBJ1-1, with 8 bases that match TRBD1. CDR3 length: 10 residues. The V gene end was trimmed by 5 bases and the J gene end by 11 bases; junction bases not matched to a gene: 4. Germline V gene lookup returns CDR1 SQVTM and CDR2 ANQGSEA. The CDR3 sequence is CSVWTGKAFF. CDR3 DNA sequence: TGCAGCGTTTGGACAGGGAAGGCTTTCTTT.

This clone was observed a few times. CDR3 DNA: TGCGCCAGCAGTAAAAACCCCGGGACTAGCACAGATACGCAGTATTTT. This encodes CASSKNPGTSTDTQYF. The rearrangement joins TRBV5-1 to TRBJ2-3; D may be TRBD2 (6 bases). CDR3 size: 16 residues. CDR1 is SGHRS and CDR2 is YFSETQ in the germline V gene. Trimming took 5 bases from V and 0 from J, leaving 16 bases between them. The full variable domain, rest sourced from reference TRBV5-1 and TRBJ2-3, is KAGVTQTPRYLIKTRGQQVTLSCSPISGHRSVSWYQQTPGQGLQFLFEYFSETQRNKGNFPGRFSGRQFSNSRSEMNVSTLELGDSALYLCASSKNPGTSTDTQYFGPGTRLTVL.

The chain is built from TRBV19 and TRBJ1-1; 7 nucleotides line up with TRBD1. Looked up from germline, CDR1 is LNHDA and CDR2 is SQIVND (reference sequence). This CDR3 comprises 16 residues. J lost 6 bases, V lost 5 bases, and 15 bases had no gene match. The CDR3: CASSYGTVLEGAEAFF. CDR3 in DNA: TGTGCCAGTAGTTACGGGACAGTCCTTGAAGGGGCTGAAGCTTTCTTT.

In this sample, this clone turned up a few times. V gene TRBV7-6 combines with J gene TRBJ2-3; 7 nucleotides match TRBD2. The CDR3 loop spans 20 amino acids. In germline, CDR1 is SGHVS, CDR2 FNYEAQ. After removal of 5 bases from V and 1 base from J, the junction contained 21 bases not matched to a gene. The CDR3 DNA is TGTGCCAGCAGCCGTACTAGCGCGGGTGTCTCCTCAACGGGCACAGATACGCAGTATTTT. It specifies CASSRTSAGVSSTGTDTQYF.

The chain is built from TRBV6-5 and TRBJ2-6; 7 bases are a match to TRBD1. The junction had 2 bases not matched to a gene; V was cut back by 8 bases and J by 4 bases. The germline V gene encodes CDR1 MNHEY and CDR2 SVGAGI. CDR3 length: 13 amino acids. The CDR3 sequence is CASQGVGANVLTF. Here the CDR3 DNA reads TGTGCCAGCCAGGGGGTAGGGGCCAACGTCCTGACTTTC.

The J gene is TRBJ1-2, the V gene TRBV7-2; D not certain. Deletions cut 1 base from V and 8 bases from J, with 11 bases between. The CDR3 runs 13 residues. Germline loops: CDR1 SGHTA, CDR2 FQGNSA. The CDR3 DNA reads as TGTGCCAGCAGCTTAGGCGCCGTGAGGGGCTACACCTTC. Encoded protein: CASSLGAVRGYTF.

CDR3 region: CAISERGGSDTEAFF. The CDR3 coding sequence is TGTGCCATCAGTGAGAGGGGGGGATCGGACACTGAAGCTTTCTTT. The genes are TRBV10-3 and TRBJ1-1, with D maybe TRBD1 (6 bases). Per germline, CDR1 ENHRY and CDR2 SYGVKD. V shed 2 bases and J shed 3 bases, with 13 bases lying between them. This CDR3 is 15 amino acids long.

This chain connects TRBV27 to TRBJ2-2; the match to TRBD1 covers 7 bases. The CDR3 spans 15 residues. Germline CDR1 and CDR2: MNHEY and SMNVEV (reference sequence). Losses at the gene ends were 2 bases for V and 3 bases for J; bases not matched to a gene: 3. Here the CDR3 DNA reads TGTGCCAGCAGTTTAAGGGGGCATGACACCGGGGAGCTGTTTTTT. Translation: CASSLRGHDTGELFF.

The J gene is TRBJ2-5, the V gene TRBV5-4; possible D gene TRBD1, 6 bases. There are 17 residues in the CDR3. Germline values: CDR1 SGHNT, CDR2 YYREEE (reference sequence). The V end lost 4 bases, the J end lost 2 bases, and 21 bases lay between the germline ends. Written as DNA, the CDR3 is TGTGCCAGCAGCCGTGACCCGGACAGACCAGATCAAGAGACCCAGTACTTC. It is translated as CASSRDPDRPDQETQYF.

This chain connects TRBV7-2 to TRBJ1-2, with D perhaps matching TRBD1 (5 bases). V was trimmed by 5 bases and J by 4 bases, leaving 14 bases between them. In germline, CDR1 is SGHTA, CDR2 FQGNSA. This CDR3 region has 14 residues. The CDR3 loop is CASSLLGGSYGYTF. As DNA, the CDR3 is TGTGCCAGCAGCCTCCTGGGGGGGTCCTATGGCTACACCTTC.

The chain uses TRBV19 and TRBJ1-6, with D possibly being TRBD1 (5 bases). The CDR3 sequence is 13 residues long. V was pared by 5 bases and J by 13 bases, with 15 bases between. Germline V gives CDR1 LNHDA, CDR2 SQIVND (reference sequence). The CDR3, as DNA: TGTGCCAGTAGTCTCGACAGTTCAGTTCCCCTCCACTTT. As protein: CASSLDSSVPLHF.

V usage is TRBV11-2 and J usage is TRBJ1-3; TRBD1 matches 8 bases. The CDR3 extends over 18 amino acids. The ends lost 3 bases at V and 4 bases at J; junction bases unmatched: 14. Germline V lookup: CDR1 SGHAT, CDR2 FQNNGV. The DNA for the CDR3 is TGTGCCAGCAGCTTTTTTCTTGGAACGACAGGGGTGGGAAACACCATATATTTT. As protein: CASSFFLGTTGVGNTIYF.

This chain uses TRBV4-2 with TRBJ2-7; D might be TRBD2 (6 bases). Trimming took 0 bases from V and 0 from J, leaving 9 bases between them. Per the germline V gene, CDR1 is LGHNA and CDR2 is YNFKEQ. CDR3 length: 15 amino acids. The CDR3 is CASSQDRGSSYEQYF. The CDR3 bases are TGTGCCAGCAGCCAAGATCGGGGGAGCTCCTACGAGCAGTACTTC.

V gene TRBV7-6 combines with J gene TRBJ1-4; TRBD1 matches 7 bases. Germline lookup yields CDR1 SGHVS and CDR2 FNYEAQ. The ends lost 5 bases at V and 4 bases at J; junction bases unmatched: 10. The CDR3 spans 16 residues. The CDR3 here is CASSKGLGQFNEKLFF. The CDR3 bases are TGTGCCAGCAGCAAAGGGCTGGGACAGTTTAATGAAAAACTGTTTTTT.

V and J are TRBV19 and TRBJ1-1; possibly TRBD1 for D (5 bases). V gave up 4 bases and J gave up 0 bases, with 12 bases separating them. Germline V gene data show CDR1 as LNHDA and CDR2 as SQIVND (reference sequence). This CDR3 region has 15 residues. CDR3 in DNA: TGTGCCAGTAGTACGTCCAGGGATATGAACACTGAAGCTTTCTTT. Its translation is CASSTSRDMNTEAFF.

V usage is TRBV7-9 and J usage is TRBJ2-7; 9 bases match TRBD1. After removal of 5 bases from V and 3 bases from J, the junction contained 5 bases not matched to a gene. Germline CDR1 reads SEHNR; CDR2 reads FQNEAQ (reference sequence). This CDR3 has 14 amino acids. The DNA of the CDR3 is TGTGCCAGCAGCCCGGACAGGGGTTTCTACGAGCAGTACTTC. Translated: CASSPDRGFYEQYF. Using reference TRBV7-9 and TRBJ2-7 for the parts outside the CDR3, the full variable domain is DTGVSQNPRHKITKRGQNVTFRCDPISEHNRLYWYRQTLGQGPEFLTYFQNEAQLEKSRLLSDRFSAERPKGSFSTLEIQRTEQGDSAMYLCASSPDRGFYEQYFGPGTRLTVT.

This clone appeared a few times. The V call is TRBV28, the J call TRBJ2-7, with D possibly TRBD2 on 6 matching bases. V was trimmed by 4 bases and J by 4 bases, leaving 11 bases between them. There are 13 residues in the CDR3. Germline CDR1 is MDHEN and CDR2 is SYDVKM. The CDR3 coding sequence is TGTGCCAGCAGTTCTCTCAGCGGGTACGAGCAGTACTTC. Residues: CASSSLSGYEQYF.

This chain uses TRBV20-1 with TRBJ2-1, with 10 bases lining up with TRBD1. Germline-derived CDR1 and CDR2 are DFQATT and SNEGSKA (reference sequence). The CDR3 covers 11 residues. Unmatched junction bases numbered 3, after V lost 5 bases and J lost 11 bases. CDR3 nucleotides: TGCAGTGCTGGGACAGGGGAAAAGCAGTTCTTC. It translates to CSAGTGEKQFF.

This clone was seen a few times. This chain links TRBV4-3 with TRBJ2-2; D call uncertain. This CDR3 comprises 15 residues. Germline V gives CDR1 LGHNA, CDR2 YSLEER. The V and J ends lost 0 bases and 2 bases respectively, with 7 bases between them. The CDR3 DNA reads TGCGCCAGCAGCCAAGAGTACAGAAACACCGGGGAGCTGTTTTTT. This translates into CASSQEYRNTGELFF.